These 25 T cell receptor beta chains came from one sample sequenced in a study of T-cell memory formation after mild COVID-19. TCRdb called the 5' RACE reads again in MiXCR, with one record for every CDR3 protein. The sample includes about 260,000 distinct CDR3 sequences, 15% to 20% of them seen just once. Sequencing was done on a sample of PBMCs or a T cell subset sorted from them (not recorded which). All receptors come from a man between 18 and 29 years old who had mild COVID-19 (a few samples of this study predate the infection). Cell type and time point are not known.

This clonotype was counted a few times. V is TRBV27 and J is TRBJ2-7; 7 bases are a match to TRBD2. The V segment lost 2 bases and the J segment 7 bases; nucleotides outside the gene matches: 2. Per germline, CDR1 MNHEY and CDR2 SMNVEV (reference sequence). The CDR3 has 12 amino acids. CDR3 in amino acids: CASSLSGIEQYF. CDR3 DNA: TGTGCCAGCAGTTTAAGCGGGATTGAGCAGTACTTC.

The chain employs TRBV7-2 and TRBJ1-5; 9 bases map to TRBD1. The germline gives CDR1 SGHTA, CDR2 FQGNSA. Trimming took 3 bases from V and 2 from J; bases not matched to a gene: 5. This CDR3 is built from 16 residues. The CDR3 loop is CASSFRDRAGNQPQHF. As DNA, the CDR3 is TGTGCCAGCAGCTTCCGGGACAGGGCGGGCAATCAGCCCCAGCATTTT. Supplemented by reference TRBV7-2 and TRBJ1-5, the full variable domain reads GAGVSQSPSNKVTEKGKDVELRCDPISGHTALYWYRQSLGQGLEFLIYFQGNSAPDKSGLPSDRFSAERTGGSVSTLTIQRTQQEDSAVYLCASSFRDRAGNQPQHFGDGTRLSIL.

In this sample, this clonotype turned up once. The V gene is TRBV4-3, the J gene TRBJ1-2; the D is unclear. Trimming stripped 5 bases from V and 0 bases from J, with 13 bases between. The CDR3 is 15 residues long. The germline V gene encodes CDR1 LGHNA and CDR2 YSLEER. As DNA, the CDR3 is TGCGCCAGCAGCTCCTTTGCACGAGCTAACTATGGCTACACCTTC. Protein: CASSSFARANYGYTF.

This clonotype occurred a few times. V gene TRBV6-5 combines with J gene TRBJ2-6, with D perhaps being TRBD1 or TRBD2 (6 bases each). V lost 6 bases and J lost 4, with 16 bases in between. Per germline, CDR1 MNHEY and CDR2 SVGAGI. The length of the CDR3 is 16 residues. The CDR3 sequence: CASSPNRAGGANVLTF. CDR3 DNA: TGTGCCAGCAGCCCTAACAGGGCGGGGGGGGCCAACGTCCTGACTTTC.

This clonotype occurred a few times. The gene calls are TRBV7-3 and TRBJ2-6; D unresolved. V lost 3 bases, J lost 4 bases, and 22 bases lay in between. The germline V gene has CDR1 SGHTA and CDR2 FQGTGA. The CDR3 runs to 19 residues. The CDR3 here is CASSFSPTREKVGANVLTF. CDR3 nucleotide sequence: TGTGCCAGCAGCTTTTCCCCCACCCGAGAGAAGGTCGGGGCCAACGTCCTGACTTTC.

This clonotype was seen more than once but under ten times. The chain joins TRBV4-1 to TRBJ1-3; no clear D. The CDR3 has 15 residues. Germline V gives CDR1 MGHRA, CDR2 YSYEKL. Trimming stripped 0 bases from V and 0 bases from J, with 6 bases between. Written as DNA, the CDR3 is TGCGCCAGCAGCCAAGAAGCCGGCTCTGGAAACACCATATATTTT. It is translated as CASSQEAGSGNTIYF.

This clonotype showed up just a few times. This chain joins TRBV12-3 or TRBV12-4 and TRBJ1-1; 9 bases are a match to TRBD1. The CDR3 loop spans 14 amino acids. V dropped 3 bases and J dropped 7; count of bases not matched to a gene: 6. As DNA, the CDR3 is TGTGCCAGCAGTTTCGGGGACAGGGCTGATGAAGCTTTCTTT. It encodes CASSFGDRADEAFF.

This clonotype has a count of ten or more. The chain couples TRBV6-2 or TRBV6-3 to TRBJ2-7; 8 bases align to TRBD2. CDR1 is MNHEY and CDR2 is SVGEGT in the germline V gene. The trim removed 7 bases at V and 3 bases at J, leaving 8 bases unmatched. This CDR3 contains 14 residues. CDR3 loop: CASTHPGGDYEQYF. In DNA form, the CDR3 reads TGTGCCAGCACCCACCCCGGGGGGGACTACGAGCAGTACTTC.

This clonotype was seen more than once but under ten times. The rearrangement links TRBV28 to TRBJ1-2, with D unclear. Trimming left V 8 bases short and J 4 bases short, with 20 bases between. CDR1 MDHEN and CDR2 SYDVKM come from the germline V gene. The CDR3 length is 15 residues. The CDR3 DNA is TGTGCCAGCCGCCTAAGGCTCACGGCCAGCTATGGCTACACCTTC. Its translation is CASRLRLTASYGYTF.

This clonotype was detected many times. This sequence joins TRBV4-3 and TRBJ2-7, with 7 bases lining up with TRBD2. After removal of 0 bases from V and 6 bases from J, the junction contained 11 bases not matched to a gene. CDR1 LGHNA and CDR2 YSLEER come from the germline V gene. The CDR3 has 16 amino acids. The CDR3 DNA follows: TGCGCCAGCAGCCAAGAAGCTCCGGGAGGTCCGGCCGAGCAGTACTTC. Translating gives CASSQEAPGGPAEQYF.

The J gene is TRBJ1-2, the V gene TRBV27; D is unclear. Trimming pared 2 bases from V and 2 bases from J, leaving 9 bases between. The length of the CDR3 is 14 residues. Germline V gene lookup returns CDR1 MNHEY and CDR2 SMNVEV (reference sequence). The CDR3 spells CASSLKWENYGYTF. In DNA, the CDR3 is TGTGCCAGCAGTTTAAAGTGGGAAAACTATGGCTACACCTTC.

The chain employs TRBV2 and TRBJ1-1; D is uncertain. The CDR3 covers 14 residues. The V end was cut by 8 bases, the J end by 0 bases, with 13 bases between. Germline loops: CDR1 SNHLY, CDR2 FYNNEI. The CDR3 loop is CASGEGYMNTEAFF. The CDR3 DNA reads as TGTGCCAGCGGGGAGGGTTACATGAACACTGAAGCTTTCTTT.

V gene TRBV7-8 combines with J gene TRBJ2-2; no clear D gene. Between the trimmed V and J ends, which lost 5 bases and 0 bases, there was a span of 10 bases. The CDR3 loop spans 15 amino acids. Germline V gene data show CDR1 as SGHVS and CDR2 as FQNEAQ. In nucleotides, the CDR3 is TGTGCCAGCAGCCGGCCCGCAACGAACACCGGGGAGCTGTTTTTT. The encoded protein is CASSRPATNTGELFF.

The sample holds a few counts of this clonotype. The rearrangement links TRBV24-1 to TRBJ2-3; 7 bases align to TRBD2. Germline CDR1 is KGHDR and CDR2 is SFDVKD. V lost 5 bases to trimming and J lost 2 bases; unmatched junction nucleotides: 6. The length of the CDR3 is 15 residues. CDR3 DNA: TGTGCCACCAGTGGGAACGGGGGGAACACAGATACGCAGTATTTT. This translates into CATSGNGGNTDTQYF.

This clonotype was recorded a few times. A read error may produce the germline difference seen at one junction end. CDR3 protein: CASSLYGGLTEVF. CDR3 nucleotides: TGTGCCAGCAGCTTATATGGGGGATTGACTGAAGTCTTT. This chain connects TRBV7-2 to TRBJ1-1, with D possibly TRBD1 on 5 matching bases. Germline values: CDR1 SGHTA, CDR2 FQGNSA. This CDR3 region has 13 residues.

The table lists this clonotype with a few counts. The chain combines TRBV4-2 with TRBJ2-3, with D unresolved. This CDR3 comprises 16 residues. The germline V gene has CDR1 LGHNA and CDR2 YNFKEQ. Trimming cost V 0 bases and J 2 bases, with 12 bases left between them. As DNA, the CDR3 is TGTGCCAGCAGCCAAGAGAGCTACTCCTACACAGATACGCAGTATTTT. Translating gives CASSQESYSYTDTQYF.

In this sample, this clonotype turned up a few times. V gene TRBV29-1 combines with J gene TRBJ2-1; TRBD1 matches 9 bases. The germline V gene encodes CDR1 SQVTM and CDR2 ANQGSEA. The CDR3 contains 12 residues. Trimming cost V 7 bases and J 5 bases; bases outside gene matches: 3. The CDR3 bases are TGCAGCGACAGGGGGCCCGACAATGAGCAGTTCTTC. Its protein product is CSDRGPDNEQFF.

This clonotype was observed at least ten times. J is TRBJ2-3 and V is TRBV12-3 or TRBV12-4; D may be TRBD1 or TRBD2 (6 bases each). This CDR3 is 13 amino acids long. The germline V and J ends were trimmed by 7 bases and 4 bases, with 12 bases remaining between them. CDR3 sequence (DNA): TGTGCCAGCAACAGGGACTGGGCAGATACGCAGTATTTT. Its translation: CASNRDWADTQYF.

V usage is TRBV5-1 and J usage is TRBJ2-1, with D perhaps TRBD1 (5 bases). CDR1 and CDR2 (germline): SGHRS, YFSETQ. The V end lost 4 bases, the J end lost 0 bases, and 14 bases lay between the germline ends. There are 16 residues in the CDR3. The CDR3 protein is CASSTPRGSSYNEQFF. The CDR3 coding sequence is TGCGCCAGCAGCACTCCAAGGGGTAGCTCCTACAATGAGCAGTTCTTC.

CDR3 amino acids: CSAREKTTNYGYTF. The DNA for the CDR3 is TGCAGTGCTAGAGAGAAGACAACTAACTATGGCTACACCTTC. The V call is TRBV20-1, the J call TRBJ1-2; D ambiguous. The V gene lost 0 bases and the J gene lost 0 bases, with 8 bases spanning the gap. The germline V gene encodes CDR1 DFQATT and CDR2 SNEGSKA (reference sequence). The CDR3 covers 14 residues.

The V call is TRBV3-1, the J call TRBJ2-5, with TRBD2 matching over 11 bases. Losses at the gene ends were 0 bases for V and 0 bases for J; bases not matched to a gene: 9. This CDR3 is 19 amino acids long. Germline assignment: CDR1 LGHDT and CDR2 YNNKEL (reference sequence). DNA of the CDR3: TGTGCCAGCAGCCAAGATAGGGGTAGCGGGGGGGTAAACCAAGAGACCCAGTACTTC. Translating gives CASSQDRGSGGVNQETQYF.

V usage is TRBV9 and J usage is TRBJ2-3; TRBD1 might be the D (6 bases). CDR1 and CDR2 (germline): SGDLS, YYNGEE. This CDR3 spans 14 amino acids. Trimming shortened V by 2 bases and J by 1 base, and 8 bases separated the two germline ends. CDR3 sequence: CASSVTGRTDTQYF. DNA of the CDR3: TGTGCCAGCAGCGTTACAGGGCGCACAGATACGCAGTATTTT.

This clonotype was counted a few times. The chain is built from TRBV4-3 and TRBJ2-3; D not resolved. Germline loops: CDR1 LGHNA, CDR2 YSLEER. Trimming took off 0 bases at V and 3 bases at J, with 7 bases between the two ends. This CDR3 has 14 amino acids. The DNA of the CDR3 is TGCGCCAGCAGCCAAGATTGGCGAACAGATACGCAGTATTTT. This encodes CASSQDWRTDTQYF.

This clonotype has more than one count but fewer than ten. This chain links TRBV3-1 with TRBJ2-3; a weak D match, TRBD2 (6 bases). V was clipped by 4 bases and J by 5 bases, with 16 bases between them. The V gene's germline CDR1 is LGHDT and CDR2 YNNKEL (reference sequence). CDR3 size: 15 residues. The CDR3, as DNA: TGTGCCAGCAGCCGAGTCGGGACTCTAGAAGATACGCAGTATTTT. This sequence encodes CASSRVGTLEDTQYF.

CDR3 region: CASSFGLSDSLLNQPQHF. The CDR3, as DNA: TGTGCCAGCAGTTTCGGATTGTCCGATAGCCTTCTCAATCAGCCCCAGCATTTT. The chain has TRBV12-3 or TRBV12-4 and TRBJ1-5, with D unresolved. Trimming removed 3 bases at V and 3 bases at J, with 21 bases between. CDR3 size: 18 residues.